This note documents a single T cell receptor beta chain sequence. Antigen unknown. As to treatment: 19 received Ad26.COV2.S at low or high dose, single or two shots; roughly five received placebo; per-sample allocation not given. After the first vaccine or placebo injection, samples were drawn on day 63. The data originate from a study of Ad26.COV2.S vaccination and SARS-CoV-2 variants. About the research overall: Intramuscular Ad26.COV2.S doses were given once or twice, 56 days apart.

Notes on the study in general: Placebo recipients had lower spike-specific TCR breadth than vaccine recipients.

The table came from immunoSEQ multiplex PCR; TCRdb's copy has only in-frame clones and leaves some out. The sample yields approximately 350,000 clones, roughly 84% seen once. Trimming removed 2 bases at V and 0 bases at J, with 13 bases between. The CDR3 spans 16 residues. The V gene's germline CDR1 is LNHNV and CDR2 YYDKDF (reference sequence). The chain links TRBV15 to TRBJ1-2, with D possibly TRBD1 on 6 matching bases. The sequenced sample was peripheral blood, obtained in a trial of Ad26.COV2.S vaccine versus placebo. This clonotype was obtained from a person between 18 and 65 years old who received the Ad26.COV2.S COVID-19 vaccine or a placebo. CDR3 in DNA: TGTGCCACCAGCAGATCGCGGGGGGCGCCTAACTATGGCTACACCTTC. Translating gives CATSRSRGAPNYGYTF.